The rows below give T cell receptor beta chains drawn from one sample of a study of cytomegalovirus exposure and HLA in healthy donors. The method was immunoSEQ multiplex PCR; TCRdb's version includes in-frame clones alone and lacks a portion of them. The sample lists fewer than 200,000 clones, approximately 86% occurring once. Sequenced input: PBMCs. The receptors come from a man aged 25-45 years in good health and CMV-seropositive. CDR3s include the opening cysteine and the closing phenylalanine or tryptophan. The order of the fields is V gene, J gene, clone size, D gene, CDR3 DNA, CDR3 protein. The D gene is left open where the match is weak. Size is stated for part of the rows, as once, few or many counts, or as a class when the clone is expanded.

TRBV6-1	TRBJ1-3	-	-	TGTGCCAGCAGTGAAAGGAGGGACGTAATCTCTGGAAACACCATATATTTT	CASSERRDVISGNTIYF
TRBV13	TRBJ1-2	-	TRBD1	TGTGCCAGCAGCTCAGGGACAGGGTTATATGGCTACACCTTC	CASSSGTGLYGYTF
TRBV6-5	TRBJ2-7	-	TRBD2	TGTGCCAGCAGTTGGGGCGGGGGGACCTACGAGCAGTACTTC	CASSWGGGTYEQYF
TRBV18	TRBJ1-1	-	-	TGTGCCAGCTCACCTCTGGACAACACTGAAGCTTTCTTT	CASSPLDNTEAFF
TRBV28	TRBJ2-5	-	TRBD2	TGTGCCAGCAGTTTGGGAGGGCAAGAGACCCAGTACTTC	CASSLGGQETQYF
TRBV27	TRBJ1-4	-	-	TGTGCCAGCAGCACCGGACTTTCTAATGAAAAACTGTTTTTT	CASSTGLSNEKLFF
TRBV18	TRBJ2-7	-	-	TGTGCCAGCTCACCACCCCCCTACGAGCAGTACTTC	CASSPPPYEQYF
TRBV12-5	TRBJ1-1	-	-	TGTGCTAGTGGTTTGGTAGGAGGGGACACTGAAGCTTTCTTT	CASGLVGGDTEAFF
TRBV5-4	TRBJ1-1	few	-	TGTGCCACCCCAACCCCCGGCGGCTCTGAAGCTTTCTTT	CATPTPGGSEAFF
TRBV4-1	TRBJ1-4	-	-	TGCGCCAGCAGCCAATCTGGCTGGAGGGAAAAACTGTTTTTT	CASSQSGWREKLFF
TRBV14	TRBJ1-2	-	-	TGTGCCAGCAGCCAAGGCAGCAACCCCTATGGCTACACCTTC	CASSQGSNPYGYTF
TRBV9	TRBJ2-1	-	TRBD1	TGTGCCAGCAGCGTAGGACAGGGAAGAACACACAATGAGCAGTTCTTC	CASSVGQGRTHNEQFF
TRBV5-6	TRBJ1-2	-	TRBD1	TGTGCCAGCAGCTTTTCCAGGGGGCAGGGCTATGGCTACACCTTC	CASSFSRGQGYGYTF
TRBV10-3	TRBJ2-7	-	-	TGTGCCACCTCTACGGGATTAACCTACGAGCAGTACTTC	CATSTGLTYEQYF
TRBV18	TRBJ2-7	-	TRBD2	TGTGCCAGCTCACCCTCGGGACTAGCTTCCCAAGGGGACTACGAGCAGTACTTC	CASSPSGLASQGDYEQYF
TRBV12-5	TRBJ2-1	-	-	TGTGCTAGTGGTCTATACCGTACAGGAGAGCAGTTCTTC	CASGLYRTGEQFF
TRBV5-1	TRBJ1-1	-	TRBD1	TGCGCCAGCAGCGAGATAACAGGGGGCACTGAAGCTTTCTTT	CASSEITGGTEAFF
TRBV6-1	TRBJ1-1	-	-	TGTGCCAGCAGTGAAGGCAGGGTGGGGGACACTGAAGCTTTCTTT	CASSEGRVGDTEAFF
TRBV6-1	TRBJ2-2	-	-	TGTGCCAGCAACGTCCGGAGGGGGGCGCCCGGGGAGCTGTTTTTT	CASNVRRGAPGELFF
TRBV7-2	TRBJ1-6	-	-	TGTGCCAGCAGCTTAGAAGGGTATACCTATAATTCACCCCTCCACTTT	CASSLEGYTYNSPLHF
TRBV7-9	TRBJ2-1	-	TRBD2	TGTGCCAGCAGCTTACTAGCGGGGGGGAATGAGCAGTTCTTC	CASSLLAGGNEQFF
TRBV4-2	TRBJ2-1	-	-	TGTGCCAGCAGCCAAGATCCGGGTCACGAGTACAATGAGCAGTTCTTC	CASSQDPGHEYNEQFF
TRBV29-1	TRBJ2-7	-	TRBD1	TGCAGCGTTCCTACAGGGCCAGGGGGCGGCGAGCAGTACTTC	CSVPTGPGGGEQYF
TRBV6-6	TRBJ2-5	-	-	TGTGCCAGCTTCACAGGGCAGACCCAGTACTTC	CASFTGQTQYF
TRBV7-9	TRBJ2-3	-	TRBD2	TGTGCCAGCAGCCCAGCCCTAGCGGGAGATCTTTCAGATACGCAGTATTTT	CASSPALAGDLSDTQYF
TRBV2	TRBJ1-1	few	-	TGTGCCAGCCACCCACAGGGAGAAGCTTTCTTT	CASHPQGEAFF
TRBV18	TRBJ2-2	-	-	TGTGCCAGCTCACCACCGGGTGGAGTCGTCGGGGAGCTGTTTTTT	CASSPPGGVVGELFF